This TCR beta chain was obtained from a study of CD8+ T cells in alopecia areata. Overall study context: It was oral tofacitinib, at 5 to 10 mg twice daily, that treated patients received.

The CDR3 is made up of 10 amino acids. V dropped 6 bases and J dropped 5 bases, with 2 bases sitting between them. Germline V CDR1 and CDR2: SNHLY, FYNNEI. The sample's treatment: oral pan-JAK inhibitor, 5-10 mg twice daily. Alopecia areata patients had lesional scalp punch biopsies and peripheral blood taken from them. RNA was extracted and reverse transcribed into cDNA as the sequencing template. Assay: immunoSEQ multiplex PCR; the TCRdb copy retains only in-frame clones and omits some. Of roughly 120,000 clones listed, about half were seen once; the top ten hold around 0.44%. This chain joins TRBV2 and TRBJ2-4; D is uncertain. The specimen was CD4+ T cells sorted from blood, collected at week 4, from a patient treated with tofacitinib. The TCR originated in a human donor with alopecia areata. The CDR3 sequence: CASRQNIQYF. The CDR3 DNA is TGTGCCAGCAGACAAAACATTCAGTACTTC.